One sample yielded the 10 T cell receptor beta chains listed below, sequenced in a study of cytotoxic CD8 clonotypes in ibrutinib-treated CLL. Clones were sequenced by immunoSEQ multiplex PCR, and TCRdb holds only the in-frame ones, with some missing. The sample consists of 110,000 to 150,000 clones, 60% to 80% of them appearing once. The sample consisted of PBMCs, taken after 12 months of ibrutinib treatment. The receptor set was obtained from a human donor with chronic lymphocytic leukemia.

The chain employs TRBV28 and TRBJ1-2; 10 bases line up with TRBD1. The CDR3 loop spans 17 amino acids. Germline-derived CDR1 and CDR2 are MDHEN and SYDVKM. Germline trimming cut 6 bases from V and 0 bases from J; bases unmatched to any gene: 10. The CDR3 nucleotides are TGTGCCAGCAGACGAGGGACAGGGGTATCAGCTAACTATGGCTACACCTTC. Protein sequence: CASRRGTGVSANYGYTF.

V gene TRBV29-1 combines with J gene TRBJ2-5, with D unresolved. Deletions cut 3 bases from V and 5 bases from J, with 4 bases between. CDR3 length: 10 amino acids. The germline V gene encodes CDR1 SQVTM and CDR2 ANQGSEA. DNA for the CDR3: TGCAGCGTTGATCGGGAGACCCAGTACTTC. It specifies CSVDRETQYF.

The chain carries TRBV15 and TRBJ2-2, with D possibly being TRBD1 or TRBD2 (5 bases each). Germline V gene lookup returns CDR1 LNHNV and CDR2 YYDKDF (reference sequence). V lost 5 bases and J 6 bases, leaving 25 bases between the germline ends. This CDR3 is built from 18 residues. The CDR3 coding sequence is TGTGCCACCAGCCCCCATCAGGGCCTAGCTACCTTCTCCGGGGAGCTGTTTTTT. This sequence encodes CATSPHQGLATFSGELFF.

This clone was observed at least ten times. The CDR3 sequence is CASSLATSVYEQYF. DNA of the CDR3: TGTGCCAGCAGCTTAGCCACTAGCGTCTACGAGCAGTACTTC. The chain combines TRBV11-2 with TRBJ2-7; 7 bases are shared with TRBD2. The CDR3 spans 14 residues. Germline trimming cut 1 base from V and 3 bases from J; bases unmatched to any gene: 3. Germline CDR1 is SGHAT and CDR2 is FQNNGV.

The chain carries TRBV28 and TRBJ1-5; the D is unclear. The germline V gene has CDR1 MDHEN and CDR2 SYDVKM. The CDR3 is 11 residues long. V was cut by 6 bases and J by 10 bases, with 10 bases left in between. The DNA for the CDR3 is TGTGCCAGCAGCTACAGAGGACCCCAGCATTTT. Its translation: CASSYRGPQHF.

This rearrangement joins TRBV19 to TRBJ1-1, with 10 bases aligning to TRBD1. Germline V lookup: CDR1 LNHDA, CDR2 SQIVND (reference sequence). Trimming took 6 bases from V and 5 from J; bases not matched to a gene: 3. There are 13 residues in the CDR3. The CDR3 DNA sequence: TGTGCCAGTAGGACAGGGGGCGTAACTGAAGCTTTCTTT. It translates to CASRTGGVTEAFF.

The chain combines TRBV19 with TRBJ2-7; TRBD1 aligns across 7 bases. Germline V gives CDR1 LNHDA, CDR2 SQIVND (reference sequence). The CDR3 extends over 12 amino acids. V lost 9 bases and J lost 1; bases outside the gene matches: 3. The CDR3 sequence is CASVGQSYEQYF. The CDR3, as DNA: TGTGCCAGCGTGGGACAGTCCTACGAGCAGTACTTC.

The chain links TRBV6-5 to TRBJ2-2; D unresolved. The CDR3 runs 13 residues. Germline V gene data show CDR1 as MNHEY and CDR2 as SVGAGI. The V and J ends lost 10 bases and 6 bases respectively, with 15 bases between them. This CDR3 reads CATTAGVPGELFF. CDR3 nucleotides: TGTGCCACCACCGCCGGCGTTCCCGGGGAGCTGTTTTTT.

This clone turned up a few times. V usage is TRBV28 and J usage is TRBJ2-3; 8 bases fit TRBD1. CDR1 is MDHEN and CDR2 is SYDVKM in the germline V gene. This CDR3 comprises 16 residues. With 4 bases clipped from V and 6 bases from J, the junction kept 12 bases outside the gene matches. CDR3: CASSSAGTGGHDTQYF. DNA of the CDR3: TGTGCCAGCAGTTCCGCCGGGACAGGCGGACATGATACGCAGTATTTT.

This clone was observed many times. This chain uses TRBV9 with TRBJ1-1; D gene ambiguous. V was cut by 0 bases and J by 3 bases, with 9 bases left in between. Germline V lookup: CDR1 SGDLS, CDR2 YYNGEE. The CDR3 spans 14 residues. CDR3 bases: TGTGCCAGCAGCGTAGATTTAGAGGACACTGAAGCTTTCTTT. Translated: CASSVDLEDTEAFF.